Listed below are T cell receptor beta chains from one sample, sequenced in a study of post-analysis software for immune sequencing data. TCRdb reprocessed the PCR reads with MiXCR, giving one entry per CDR3 protein. The data contain around 260,000 distinct CDR3 sequences, 30% to 45% of them seen just once; the ten biggest clones take up around 5.2%. Input material: blood. The receptors originated from a girl aged 5-17 years with multiple sclerosis. The CDR3 runs from the conserved cysteine through the conserved F or W. The order of the fields is V gene, clone size, D gene, J gene, CDR3 protein, CDR3 DNA. The D gene is left open where the match is weak. Clone size is not always given. Where it is, it says once, few, many or a class for expanded clones.

>TRBV5-1|-|TRBD2|TRBJ2-2
CASSFMAGVSGELFF
TGCGCCAGCAGCTTCATGGCGGGGGTATCCGGGGAGCTGTTTTTT
>TRBV29-1|-|TRBD2|TRBJ2-7
CSVRRGETYEQYF
TGCAGCGTTCGACGGGGGGAAACCTACGAGCAGTACTTC
>TRBV12-3/TRBV12-4|many|TRBD2|TRBJ2-6
CASSRSLAGASGANVLTF
TGTGCCAGCAGTCGCAGCCTAGCGGGAGCCTCTGGGGCCAACGTCCTGACTTTC
>TRBV6-5|-|TRBD1|TRBJ2-5
CASSYHETGGRETQYF
TGTGCCAGCAGTTATCACGAGACAGGGGGTCGAGAGACCCAGTACTTC
>TRBV27|few|-|TRBJ2-2
CASSFQGPTGELFF
TGTGCCAGCAGTTTTCAGGGACCCACCGGGGAGCTGTTTTTT
>TRBV11-2|many|-|TRBJ1-2
CASSLDRLGYTF
TGTGCCAGCAGCTTAGATCGACTCGGCTACACCTTC
>TRBV20-1|many|-|TRBJ2-3
CSARAGRWRTKGQSTDTQYF
TGCAGTGCTAGAGCGGGGCGGTGGAGGACCAAAGGGCAAAGCACAGATACGCAGTATTTT
>TRBV3-1|-|-|TRBJ2-7
CASSQDSPSYEQYF
TGTGCCAGCAGCCAAGATAGCCCCTCCTACGAGCAGTACTTC
>TRBV29-1|many|TRBD1|TRBJ1-1
CSVQGVSAFF
TGCAGCGTTCAGGGGGTTAGTGCTTTCTTT
>TRBV20-1|many|-|TRBJ2-1
CSALLGSEQFF
TGCAGTGCTCTCCTAGGTTCTGAGCAGTTCTTC